The 9 T cell receptor beta chains below come from one sample, sequenced in a study of Graves' ophthalmopathy and Graves' hyperthyroidism. The TCR beta CDR3 regions underwent amplification from RNA transcripts. HTBI-primed first-round RT-PCR preceded second-round multiplex PCR. TCRdb independently ran MiXCR on the multiplex PCR reads; one entry per CDR3 protein. The profile covers 500,000 to 600,000 distinct CDR3 sequences, with under 45% appearing a single time and about 4% taken by the ten largest. Sequencing was performed on peripheral blood or thyroid tissue (not recorded which). The receptor set was obtained from an adult man with Graves' hyperthyroidism.

V gene TRBV12-3 or TRBV12-4 combines with J gene TRBJ1-4; TRBD1 matches at 9 bases. This CDR3 has 16 amino acids. The ends lost 6 bases at V and 2 bases at J; junction bases unmatched: 7. The chain's CDR3 is CASSRTGTGTNEKLFF. The CDR3, as DNA: TGTGCCAGCAGCCGAACCGGGACAGGGACTAATGAAAAACTGTTTTTT.

About this clonotype: A read error may account for a junction end that differs from germline. V is TRBV7-2 and J is TRBJ1-1, with no clear D. The CDR3 totals 13 residues. The germline V gene has CDR1 SGHTA and CDR2 FQGNSA. CDR3 loop: CASRLGFYTEAFF. CDR3 nucleotide sequence: TGTGCCAGCAGGTTAGGGTTTTACACTGAGGCTTTCTTT.

This clonotype occurred a few times. The chain joins TRBV19 to TRBJ2-2, with D uncertain. The CDR3 consists of 15 residues. CDR1 is LNHDA and CDR2 is SQIVND in the germline V gene (reference sequence). V gave up 3 bases and J gave up 0 bases, with 8 bases separating them. DNA of the CDR3: TGTGCCAGTAGTATCTCGGGTACGAACACCGGGGAGCTGTTTTTT. Amino acids: CASSISGTNTGELFF.

This clonotype has only a few counts. The chain carries TRBV5-1 and TRBJ2-5; 9 bases line up with TRBD2. The germline V gene has CDR1 SGHRS and CDR2 YFSETQ. Germline trimming cut 0 bases from V and 5 bases from J; bases unmatched to any gene: 11. This CDR3 spans 17 amino acids. This CDR3 reads CASSLAGSSGAGETQYF. The CDR3 DNA reads TGCGCCAGCAGCTTGGCCGGTTCTAGCGGGGCTGGGGAGACCCAGTACTTC.

In its sample, this clonotype was seen a few times. The rearrangement uses TRBV4-1 and TRBJ2-7; TRBD2 matches 9 bases. The CDR3 consists of 17 residues. Trimming cost V 8 bases and J 2 bases; bases outside gene matches: 16. The germline V gene encodes CDR1 MGHRA and CDR2 YSYEKL. The CDR3, as DNA: TGCGCCAGCGCCACCTTGTCCGGGACTAGCATAACCTACGAGCAGTACTTC. As protein: CASATLSGTSITYEQYF.

This rearrangement joins TRBV12-3 or TRBV12-4 to TRBJ2-2, with D perhaps being TRBD1 or TRBD2 (5 bases each). The V end lost 6 bases, the J end lost 3 bases, and 11 bases lay between the germline ends. The length of the CDR3 is 14 residues. CDR3: CASRPGPHTGELFF. The CDR3 DNA is TGTGCCAGCAGACCGGGACCCCACACCGGGGAGCTGTTTTTT.

The J gene is TRBJ2-2, the V gene TRBV5-8; D possibly corresponds to TRBD2 (6 bases). V was shortened by 0 bases and J by 2 bases, with 11 bases between the two germline ends. CDR3 length: 16 amino acids. Germline V gene data show CDR1 as SGHTS and CDR2 as YDEGEE. CDR3 amino acids: CASSLVARGNTGELFF. In nucleotides, the CDR3 is TGTGCCAGCAGCTTGGTGGCGCGGGGAAACACCGGGGAGCTGTTTTTT.

The genes are TRBV10-3 and TRBJ2-7; TRBD2 matches at 11 bases. V dropped 7 bases and J dropped 1; count of bases not matched to a gene: 6. This CDR3 is built from 15 residues. CDR1 and CDR2 (germline): ENHRY, SYGVKD. CDR3 residues: CAITGLAVRSYEQYF. The CDR3 coding sequence is TGTGCCATCACGGGACTAGCGGTTAGGTCCTACGAGCAGTACTTC.

Points on this clonotype: The junction departs from germline at one end; a sequencing error may be responsible. V usage is TRBV10-2 and J usage is TRBJ2-5; 9 nucleotides match TRBD2. The DNA matches TRBJ2-1 better at its end, which makes the J call doubtful. Germline assignment: CDR1 WSHSY and CDR2 SAAADI. The CDR3 has 15 residues. The chain's CDR3 is CAGSDLGTSHNEQFF. In DNA, the CDR3 is TGCGCCGGCAGTGACCTCGGGACTAGCCACAATGAGCAGTTCTTC.